These T cell receptor beta chains were read from a single sample in a study of cytomegalovirus exposure and HLA in healthy donors. Assay: immunoSEQ multiplex PCR; the TCRdb copy retains only in-frame clones and omits some. Of 120,000 or so clones listed, approximately 80% are singletons. Sequences were obtained from PBMCs. These receptors were collected from a man aged 50 or older in good health and CMV-seropositive. The CDR3 runs from the conserved cysteine through the conserved F or W. D genes are given only for firm matches. Size is stated for part of the rows, as once, few or many counts, or as a class when the clone is expanded.

clone_size j_call d_call v_call cdr3_length cdr3_aa cdr3_nt
few TRBJ1-3 TRBD1 TRBV5-1 14 CASSSGTDGNTIYF TGCGCCAGCAGCTCCGGGACAGATGGAAACACCATATATTTT
. TRBJ2-3 . TRBV10-3 13 CAITREPTDTQYF TGTGCCATCACGAGAGAGCCTACAGATACGCAGTATTTT
. TRBJ1-1 . TRBV5-4 14 CASSVTEVNTEAFF TGTGCCAGCAGCGTGACAGAAGTGAACACTGAAGCTTTCTTT
. TRBJ2-2 TRBD1 TRBV5-4 15 CASSLETGDTGELFF TGTGCCAGCAGCTTAGAGACAGGGGACACCGGGGAGCTGTTTTTT
. TRBJ2-3 . TRBV2 16 CASDGQGGGYTDTQYF TGTGCCAGCGACGGTCAGGGAGGGGGTTACACAGATACGCAGTATTTT
. TRBJ2-2 TRBD2 TRBV5-4 17 CASSPPGDLGGTGELFF TGTGCCAGCAGCCCCCCTGGGGACTTGGGGGGGACCGGGGAGCTGTTTTTT
few TRBJ2-3 TRBD2 TRBV7-6 15 CASSPGLAPTDTQYF TGTGCCAGCAGCCCTGGACTAGCGCCTACAGATACGCAGTATTTT
. TRBJ2-7 . TRBV11-2 18 CASSSLWSGYQTRYEQYF TGTGCCAGCAGCAGTCTATGGAGCGGGTACCAAACCAGGTACGAGCAGTACTTC
. TRBJ2-1 TRBD2 TRBV7-2 16 CASSSLPSGSNNEQFF TGTGCCAGCAGCTCCCTCCCTAGCGGGAGTAACAATGAGCAGTTCTTC
once TRBJ1-4 TRBD1 TRBV5-1 17 CASSFMTGVATNEKLFF TGCGCCAGCAGCTTTATGACAGGGGTAGCAACTAATGAAAAACTGTTTTTT
. TRBJ2-5 . TRBV18 15 CASSPPRLGQETQYF TGTGCCAGCTCACCCCCGAGACTCGGACAAGAGACCCAGTACTTC
. TRBJ1-6 . TRBV25-1 14 CASSEAGYNSPLHF TGTGCCAGCAGTGAGGCAGGATATAATTCCCCCCTCCACTTT
. TRBJ2-1 TRBD1 TRBV7-8 16 CASSLRDRGIYNEQFF TGTGCCAGCAGCTTAAGGGACAGGGGAATCTACAATGAGCAGTTCTTC
. TRBJ1-1 . TRBV5-1 14 CASSSSGANTEAFF TGCGCCAGCAGCTCTTCAGGGGCTAACACTGAAGCTTTCTTT
. TRBJ1-3 . TRBV2 13 CASSDISPGTIYF TGTGCCAGCAGTGACATTTCCCCCGGCACCATATATTTT
. TRBJ1-2 . TRBV6-6 13 CASSYQGNYGYTF TGTGCCAGCAGTTACCAGGGGAACTATGGCTACACCTTC